These T cell receptor beta chains were read from a single sample in a study of a mutant IDH1 vaccine in newly diagnosed glioma. No antigen has been identified for these receptors. Generated by immunoSEQ multiplex PCR, the TCRdb table keeps only in-frame clones and is missing some. The sample yields some 37,000 clones, about four fifths seen once. The sequencing here drew on PBMCs, taken from a glioma patient whose treatment included an IDH1 peptide vaccine. The origin of the receptors is a man aged 40-55 years with glioma. Both conserved end residues are part of each CDR3. A D gene is named only where the DNA matches it firmly. Expanded clones get a size class; other rows say once, few or many, or leave the size out.

J | size | D | V | DNA | CDR3
TRBJ2-3 | . | TRBD2 | TRBV5-1 | TGCGCCAGCAAGAGCGGGGGGTCGGGGGATACGCAGTATTTT | CASKSGGSGDTQYF
TRBJ1-1 | . | . | TRBV19 | TGTGCCAGTAGTCCCCGAGGGGCAGGGGTAAGGAACACTGAAGCTTTCTTT | CASSPRGAGVRNTEAFF
TRBJ2-2 | few | TRBD1 | TRBV2 | TGTGCCACCCGACAGGGTTTGGGGAGCACCGGGGAGCTGTTTTTT | CATRQGLGSTGELFF
TRBJ2-7 | . | . | TRBV5-8 | TGTGCCAGCAGCTACAGCAGGCCAGGGAACGAGCAGTACTTC | CASSYSRPGNEQYF
TRBJ2-5 | . | . | TRBV4-2 | TGTGCCAGCTCCCCCGGGCCAACCGACAAAGAGACCCAGTACTTC | CASSPGPTDKETQYF
TRBJ2-7 | . | TRBD1 | TRBV4-1 | TGCGCCAGCAGCCAAGCGGACTCGGGACAGCTCTACGAGCAGTACTTC | CASSQADSGQLYEQYF
TRBJ2-2 | . | . | TRBV10-3 | TGTGCCATCAGTGAGTCTAAGGCGGCGAACACCGGGGAGCTGTTTTTT | CAISESKAANTGELFF
TRBJ1-2 | . | . | TRBV29-1 | TGCAGCGCCGGGGAGGACTATGGCTACACCTTC | CSAGEDYGYTF
TRBJ2-7 | few | TRBD1 | TRBV6-6 | TGTGCCAGCAGCCGGACAGGGGACGAGCAGTACTTC | CASSRTGDEQYF
TRBJ1-1 | medium-sized | . | TRBV5-1 | TGCGCCAGCAGCGATACATATAGGTCCACTGAAGCTTTCTTT | CASSDTYRSTEAFF
TRBJ2-2 | . | TRBD1 | TRBV7-8 | TGTGCCAGCAGTTCCCATCCCGGGACAGGTTCCGGGGAGCTGTTTTTT | CASSSHPGTGSGELFF
TRBJ1-2 | . | . | TRBV6-1 | TGTGCCAGCAGTACACAGGGTTTGGGGGGCTACACCTTC | CASSTQGLGGYTF
TRBJ2-2 | . | TRBD1 | TRBV19 | TGTGCCAGTACCACCCCTAAAACAGGGGCCGGCGGGGAGCTGTTTTTT | CASTTPKTGAGGELFF
TRBJ2-7 | . | TRBD2 | TRBV18 | TGTGCCAGCTCACCCGGGGCTAGCGGGGCCTCCTACGAGCAGTACTTC | CASSPGASGASYEQYF
TRBJ2-7 | . | . | TRBV7-9 | TGTGCCAGCAGCTTCAGGAGCTCCTACGAGCAGTACTTC | CASSFRSSYEQYF
TRBJ1-6 | . | . | TRBV5-6 | TGTGCCAGCAGCTTGCCAGGGACGGGGAATTCACCCCTCCACTTT | CASSLPGTGNSPLHF
TRBJ1-5 | once | . | TRBV6-6 | TGTGCCAGCAGCGACTCAGGCCGGAGCAATCAGCCCCAGCATTTT | CASSDSGRSNQPQHF
TRBJ2-5 | . | TRBD2 | TRBV27 | TGTGCCAGCACAAAACTAGCGGGGGGGAACCAAGAGACCCAGTACTTC | CASTKLAGGNQETQYF
TRBJ1-2 | . | . | TRBV7-6 | TGTGCCAGCAGCTTTGGCGGGGAGCGTGGCTACACCTTC | CASSFGGERGYTF
TRBJ2-7 | . | TRBD1 | TRBV18 | TGTGCCAGCTCACCCCTGGACAGGGTGGGCGAGCAGTACTTC | CASSPLDRVGEQYF
TRBJ1-2 | once | . | TRBV5-6 | TGTGCCAGCAGCTTGGCAGGAGCAGGGAACTATGGCTACACCTTC | CASSLAGAGNYGYTF
TRBJ2-7 | . | TRBD2 | TRBV5-1 | TGCGCCAGCAGCTTGGATAGCGGGGGGGTGTACGAGCAGTACTTC | CASSLDSGGVYEQYF
TRBJ1-1 | few | . | TRBV30 | TGTGCCTGGAGTCTCGGGGGGGAAACTGAAGCTTTCTTT | CAWSLGGETEAFF
TRBJ2-7 | . | . | TRBV2 | TGTGCCACCACGTGGGCCCGCCGGGACGAGCAGTACTTC | CATTWARRDEQYF
TRBJ1-6 | . | . | TRBV14 | TGTGCCAGCAGCCAAGAGAGGCGGGATTCACCCCTCCACTTT | CASSQERRDSPLHF
TRBJ2-1 | . | . | TRBV20-1 | TGCAGTGCCTCTCAATACAATGAGCAGTTCTTC | CSASQYNEQFF
TRBJ1-3 | . | TRBD1 | TRBV2 | TGTGCCAGCAGAAGAGGGGGCGCGTCCGGAAACACCATATATTTT | CASRRGGASGNTIYF
TRBJ2-1 | . | . | TRBV5-1 | TGCGCCAGCAGCTTGTCTTCAGGGGCCTACAATGAGCAGTTCTTC | CASSLSSGAYNEQFF
TRBJ2-7 | . | TRBD1 | TRBV29-1 | TGCAGCGTTGGTGTGGGACAGGGGCTTGACGAGCAGTACTTC | CSVGVGQGLDEQYF